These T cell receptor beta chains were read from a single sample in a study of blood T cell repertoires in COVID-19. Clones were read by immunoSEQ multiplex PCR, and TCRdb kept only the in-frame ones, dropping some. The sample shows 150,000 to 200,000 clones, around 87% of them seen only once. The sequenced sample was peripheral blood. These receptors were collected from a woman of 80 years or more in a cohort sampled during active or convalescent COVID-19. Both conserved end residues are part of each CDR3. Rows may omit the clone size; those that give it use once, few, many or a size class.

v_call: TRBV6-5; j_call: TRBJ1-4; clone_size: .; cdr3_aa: CASSYSSGTGNEKLFF
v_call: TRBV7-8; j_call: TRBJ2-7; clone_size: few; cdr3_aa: CASTRTSGDYEQYF
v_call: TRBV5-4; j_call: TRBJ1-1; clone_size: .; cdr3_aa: CASSSGTVGTEAFF
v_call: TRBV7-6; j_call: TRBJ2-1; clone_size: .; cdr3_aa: CASSPMVAGVYNEQFF
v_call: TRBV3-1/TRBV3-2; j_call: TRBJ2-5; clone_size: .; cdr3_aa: CASSHWTAEETQYF
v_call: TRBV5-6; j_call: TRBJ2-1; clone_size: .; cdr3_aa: CASSRQGQSYNEQFF
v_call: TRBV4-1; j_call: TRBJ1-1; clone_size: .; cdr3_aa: CASSQVVSTEAFF
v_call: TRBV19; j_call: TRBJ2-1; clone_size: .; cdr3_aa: CASSRDRDNEQFF
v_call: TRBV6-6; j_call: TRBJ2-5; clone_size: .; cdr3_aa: CASSPPGGGGETQYF
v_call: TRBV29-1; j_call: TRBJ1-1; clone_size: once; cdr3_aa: CSVDRTENTEAFF
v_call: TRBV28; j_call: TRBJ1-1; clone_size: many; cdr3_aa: CASSPTGDGTEAFF
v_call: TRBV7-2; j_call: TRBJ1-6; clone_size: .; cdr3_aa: CASSLGGQGDSPLHF
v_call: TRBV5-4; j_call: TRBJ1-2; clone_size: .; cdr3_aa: CASSYLTMSYTF
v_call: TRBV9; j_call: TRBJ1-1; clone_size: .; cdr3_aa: CASGDRGTEAFF
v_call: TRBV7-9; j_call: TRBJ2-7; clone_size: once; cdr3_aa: CASSPGTFYEQYF
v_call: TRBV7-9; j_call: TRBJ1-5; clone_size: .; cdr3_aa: CASSLGGTGLGNQPQHF
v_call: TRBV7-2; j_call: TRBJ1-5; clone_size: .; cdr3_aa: CASSLDQVQPQHF
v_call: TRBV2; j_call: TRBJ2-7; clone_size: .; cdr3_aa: CASKGGGHSYEQYF
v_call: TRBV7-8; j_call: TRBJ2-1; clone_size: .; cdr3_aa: CASSLGRGLGNNEQFF
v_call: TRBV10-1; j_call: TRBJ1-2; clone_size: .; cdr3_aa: CASSESRAWSGYTF
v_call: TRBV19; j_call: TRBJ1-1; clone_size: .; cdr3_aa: CASSIVRGASTEAFF
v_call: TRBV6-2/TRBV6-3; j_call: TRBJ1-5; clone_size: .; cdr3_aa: CASSAQGSGNQPQHF
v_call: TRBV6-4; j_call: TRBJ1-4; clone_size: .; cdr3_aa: CASKGRDCATNEKLFF
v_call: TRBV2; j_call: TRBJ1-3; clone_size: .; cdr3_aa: CASSLSRRGENTIYF
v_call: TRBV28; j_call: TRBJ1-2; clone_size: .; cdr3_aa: CASSQSGVTYGYTF
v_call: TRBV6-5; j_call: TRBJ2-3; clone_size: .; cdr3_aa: CASSDSGGPVFAQYF
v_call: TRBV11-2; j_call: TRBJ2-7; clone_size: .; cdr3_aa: CASSLDRTEPYEQYF
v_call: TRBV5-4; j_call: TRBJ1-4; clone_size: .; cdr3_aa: CASSWDRFNEKLFF
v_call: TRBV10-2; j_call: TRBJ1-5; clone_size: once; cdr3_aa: CASGGGVSGDQPQHF
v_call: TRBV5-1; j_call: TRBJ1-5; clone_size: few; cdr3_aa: CASSLMGGESNQPQHF
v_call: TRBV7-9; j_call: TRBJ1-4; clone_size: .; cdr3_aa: CASSLDRQAAEKLFF
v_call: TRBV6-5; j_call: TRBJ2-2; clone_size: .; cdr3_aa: CASRGTGWTGELFF
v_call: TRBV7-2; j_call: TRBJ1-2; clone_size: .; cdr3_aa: CASSLALTGSYGYTF
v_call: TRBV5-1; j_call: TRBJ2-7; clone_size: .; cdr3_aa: CASSSPGTGSYEQYF
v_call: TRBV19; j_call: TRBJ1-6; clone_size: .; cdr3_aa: CASSIDRRPPLHF
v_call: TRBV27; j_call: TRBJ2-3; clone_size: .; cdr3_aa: CASAPWLAGTDTQYF
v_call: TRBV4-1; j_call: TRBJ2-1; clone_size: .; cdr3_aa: CASADWRYEQFF
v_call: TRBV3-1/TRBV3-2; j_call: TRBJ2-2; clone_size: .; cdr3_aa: CASSQTSQGLGELFF
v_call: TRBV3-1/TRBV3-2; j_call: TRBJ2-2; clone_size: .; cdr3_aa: CASSQDPGAGELFF
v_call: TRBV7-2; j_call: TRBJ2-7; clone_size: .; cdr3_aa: CASSLLRGTYEQYF
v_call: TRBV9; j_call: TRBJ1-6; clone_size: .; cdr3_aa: CASSVGPQGNNSPLHF
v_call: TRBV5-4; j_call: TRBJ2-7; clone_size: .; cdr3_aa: CASSLPARSYEQYF
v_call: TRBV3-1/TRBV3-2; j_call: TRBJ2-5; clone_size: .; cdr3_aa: CASSQLRGRASGVGVQETQYF
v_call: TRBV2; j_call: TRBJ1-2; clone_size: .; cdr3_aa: CASGDRYGYTF
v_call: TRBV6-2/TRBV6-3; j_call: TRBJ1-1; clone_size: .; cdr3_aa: CASSYSGGNTEAFF
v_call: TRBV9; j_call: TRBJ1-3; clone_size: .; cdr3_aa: CASSVAGVNTIYF
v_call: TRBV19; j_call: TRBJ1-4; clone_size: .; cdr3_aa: CASSIRTGKERLFF
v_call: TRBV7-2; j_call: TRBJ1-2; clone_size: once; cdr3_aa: CASRLGGLEGYTF
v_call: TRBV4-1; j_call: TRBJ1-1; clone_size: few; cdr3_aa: CASSPLGGTEAFF
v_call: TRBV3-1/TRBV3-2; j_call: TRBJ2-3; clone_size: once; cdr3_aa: CASSRRTSGPTDTQYF
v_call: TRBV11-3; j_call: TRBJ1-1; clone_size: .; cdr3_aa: CASSFGRLSWSGTEAFF
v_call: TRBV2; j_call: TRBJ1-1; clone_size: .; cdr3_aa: CASSATGANTEAFF
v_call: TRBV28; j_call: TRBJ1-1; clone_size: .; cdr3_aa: CASSFTDRRMNTEAFF
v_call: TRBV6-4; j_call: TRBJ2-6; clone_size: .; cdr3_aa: CASSDLQGGRTGANVLTF
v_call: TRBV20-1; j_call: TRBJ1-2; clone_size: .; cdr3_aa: CSASPSAQLNYGYTF
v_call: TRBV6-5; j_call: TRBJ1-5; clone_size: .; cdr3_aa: CASTDRRNQPQHF
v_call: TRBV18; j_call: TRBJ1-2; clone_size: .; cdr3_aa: CASSPLQSNYGYTF
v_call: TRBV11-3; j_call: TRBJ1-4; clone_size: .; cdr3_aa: CASSLGLQGVTEKLFF